The following is a TCR beta chain sequence with its context. This clonotype was detected many times. Its antigen target is currently unknown. Per-nucleotide qualities are absent, and no much larger clonotype sits a single base away. Libraries of naive CD8 T cells were built from around 20,000 to 1,000,000 sorted cells, with 10%, 30% or 50% of the purified RNA used. Naive CD8 T cells, defined as CD8+CD4-CCR7+CD45RA+, were FACS-sorted into RLT Plus buffer on a BD FACSAria II. Ten to eleven TCR copies' worth of Jurkat RNA were spiked into roughly 17,000-1,100,000 naive CD8 T cell samples to test detection sensitivity. CD8 T cells were enriched with RosetteSep CD8+ T Cell Enrichment Cocktail and Ficoll-Paque, followed by ACK red cell lysis. This entry comes from a study of molecular identifiers for immune sequencing clone quantification (dated by TCRdb to the late 2010s). Regarding the research as a whole: In a replicate experiment, RNA from about 19,000 or 110,000 naive CD8 T cells was split into five aliquots, four of which were sequenced. CD8 T cells were used in a methods study to benchmark molecular-identifier clustering-based TCR repertoire sequencing (MIDCIRS) and TCR RNA copy counting. What the study reported, not specific to this receptor: Even against a background of around 900,000 naive CD8 T cells, spiked-in Jurkat TCR RNA amounting to a single cell's worth was reported to be detectable. The sizes of highly expanded clones could end up underestimated when identical TCR molecules share a barcode. Modeling estimated about 3 recovered TCR RNA copies per cell, compared with about 10 by digital PCR, which implies about 30% capture efficiency. The naive libraries included spiked-in Jurkat TCR RNA (about nine copies' worth), and this Jurkat TCR RNA is not part of the donor repertoire. In CMV-specific effector cells, over 99% of molecules were held by clones above 20 RNA copies, whereas under 1% of molecules were held by such clones in naive cells. When barcode sub-clustering was omitted, TCR diversity was inflated by chimeric consensus sequences, with chimeras reaching as high as 47%.

Reading the germline V gene gives CDR1 SGDLS and CDR2 YYNGEE. Trimming leaves V shorter by 4 bases and J shorter by 4 bases, with the junction holding 4 bases beyond the gene matches. From the cysteine through the phenylalanine, the CDR3 covers 14 amino acids. Solely the CDR3 DNA is kept, with 42 bases framed from the first base. Library creation used PCR. Instrument used: NextSeq 500. Preparation of bulk TCR libraries followed a previously described approach, with the TCR primers listed in Table S5. Purification of total RNA was performed with the Qiagen AllPrep DNA/RNA kit. Before analysis, reads from multiple sequencing runs of the same library were pooled. On the study's bioinformatics: Reads were retained only if their TCR constant sequence matched exactly, and those retained reads were trimmed to 150 nt and grouped according to their 12-nt molecular barcodes. Reads in each barcode group were sub-clustered using a 15% Levenshtein threshold, and a quality-weighted consensus sequence was built for each RNA molecule. Non-functional sequences were discarded, and so were lower-count sequences lying one edit away from another sequence. On the basis of fitting two negative binomial distributions, barcode sub-clusters with fewer than 20% of the maximum read count were discarded. TCRdb redid the processing of the public reads, applying fastp at Q25 and MiXCR, and retained in-frame beta chains. One record per CDR3 amino acid sequence lists the most common genes and DNA. The V and J calls come from TCRdb's annotation, not from the publication. A total of more than 550,000 distinct CDR3 sequences appear in this sample, 25% of them only once. 0.78% of the sample rests with the top ten.

The rearranged chain carries TRBV9 and TRBJ2-3, and 9 junctional nucleotides match TRBD2. The sequenced sample was naive CD8+ T cells from blood, with Jurkat cell RNA spiked in. Taken with the paper, the label for cell subset or site translates to: FACS-sorted CD8+CD4-CCR7+CD45RA+ naive T cells. This sequence was found in a human donor in good health. Some libraries in this study had Jurkat cell RNA spiked in. The CDR3 has the sequence CASSSGGPADTQYF. The nucleotide sequence is TGTGCCAGCAGCAGCGGGGGGCCCGCAGATACGCAGTATTTT.